One sample yielded the 31 T cell receptor beta chains listed below, sequenced in a study of identical twins. MiXCR, run by TCRdb on the 5' RACE reads, gives a single entry per CDR3 protein. The sample lists about 530,000 distinct CDR3 sequences; over 12% were seen once. The same sample was also used in a study of yellow fever vaccine responses in identical twins.

Input material: CD4+ T cells sorted from blood. The receptors here all came from a woman under 30 in good health.

J is TRBJ2-6 and V is TRBV5-4; possible D gene TRBD2, 6 bases. V shed 0 bases and J shed 1 base, with 17 bases lying between them. This CDR3 contains 19 residues. In germline, CDR1 is SGHNT, CDR2 YYREEE (reference sequence). The CDR3 region has the DNA TGTGCCAGCAGCTTGGCAGGGCTGGGGGGAGCTTCTGGGGCCAACGTCCTGACTTTC. As protein: CASSLAGLGGASGANVLTF. Using reference TRBV5-4 and TRBJ2-6 for the parts outside the CDR3, the full variable domain is ETGVTQSPTHLIKTRGQQVTLRCSSQSGHNTVSWYQQALGQGPQFIFQYYREEENGRGNFPPRFSGLQFPNYSSELNVNALELDDSALYLCASSLAGLGGASGANVLTFGAGSRLTVL.

This clonotype was seen only a few times. J is TRBJ2-3 and V is TRBV5-1; 11 positions match TRBD2. The length of the CDR3 is 15 residues. Trimming cost V 1 base and J 5 bases; bases outside gene matches: 3. CDR1 is SGHRS, CDR2 YFSETQ, per germline. CDR3 bases: TGCGCCAGCAGCTTGCAAGGACTAGCGGGAGATACGCAGTATTTT. Protein: CASSLQGLAGDTQYF.

This rearrangement joins TRBV7-8 to TRBJ2-7, with D maybe TRBD2 (6 bases). V lost 0 bases to trimming and J lost 2 bases, with 17 bases between them. CDR1 SGHVS and CDR2 FQNEAQ come from the germline V gene. The length of the CDR3 is 17 residues. The CDR3 region is CASSLANPGLGTYEQYF. CDR3 coding DNA: TGTGCCAGCAGCTTAGCTAATCCGGGACTCGGAACCTACGAGCAGTACTTC.

The V call is TRBV3-1, the J call TRBJ1-6; a possible D gene is TRBD1 (6 bases). Trimming took off 0 bases at V and 9 bases at J, with 18 bases between the two ends. Germline CDR1 and CDR2: LGHDT and YNNKEL (reference sequence). This CDR3 is 17 amino acids long. CDR3 in DNA: TGTGCCAGCAGCCAAGAGGGATTACAGGGACTCATTTCACCCCTCCACTTT. Amino acid sequence: CASSQEGLQGLISPLHF.

This clonotype was seen a few times. The chain joins TRBV19 to TRBJ1-1; D call uncertain. CDR3 length: 15 residues. Germline V CDR1 and CDR2: LNHDA, SQIVND (reference sequence). Between the trimmed V and J ends, which lost 6 bases and 4 bases, there was a span of 18 bases. Written as DNA, the CDR3 is TGTGCCAGTAGCGGGGTCAGGTTCGGTGTCACTGAAGCTTTCTTT. This gives the protein CASSGVRFGVTEAFF.

Many counts were recorded for this clonotype. The chain links TRBV5-6 to TRBJ2-1, with 7 bases identical to TRBD1. The CDR3 has 15 residues. V gave up 0 bases and J gave up 1 base; unmatched junction bases: 1. The V gene's germline CDR1 is SGHDT and CDR2 YYEEEE. The DNA of the CDR3 is TGTGCCAGCAGCTTGGTACAGGGGTCCTACAATGAGCAGTTCTTC. Its translation: CASSLVQGSYNEQFF.

V is TRBV4-1 and J is TRBJ2-1, with TRBD2 matching 12 bases. Per the germline V gene, CDR1 is MGHRA and CDR2 is YSYEKL. CDR3 length equals 17 residues. V was pared by 0 bases and J by 7 bases, with 7 bases of the junction left unmatched. CDR3 region: CASSQDLLAGGLNEQFF. DNA for the CDR3: TGCGCCAGCAGCCAAGATTTACTAGCGGGAGGATTAAATGAGCAGTTCTTC.

The table lists this clonotype with many counts. One end of the junction varies from germline; a read error may be responsible. The chain is built from TRBV5-1 and TRBJ2-3; 9 nucleotides align to TRBD2. The CDR3 has 15 residues. The V gene's germline CDR1 is SGHRS and CDR2 YFSETQ. The CDR3 reads CASSLAGGTTDTQYF. The CDR3 region has the DNA TGTGCCAGCAGTTTGGCGGGAGGGACCACAGATACGCAGTATTTT.

A few counts support this clonotype. This sequence joins TRBV4-1 and TRBJ2-5, with 10 bases that match TRBD1. The CDR3 length is 18 residues. The V segment lost 4 bases and the J segment 5 bases; nucleotides outside the gene matches: 16. Germline CDR1 reads MGHRA; CDR2 reads YSYEKL. CDR3: CASSLPSSGQGILETQYF. In DNA, the CDR3 is TGCGCCAGCAGCCTCCCATCCTCGGGACAGGGGATTTTGGAGACCCAGTACTTC.

The chain employs TRBV20-1 and TRBJ2-2; TRBD1 might be the D (6 bases). V lost 6 bases, J lost 1 base, and 15 bases lay in between. From germline, CDR1 is DFQATT and CDR2 SNEGSKA (reference sequence). The CDR3 is made up of 15 amino acids. CDR3 region: CSAPVAGVNTGELFF. The CDR3 DNA follows: TGCAGTGCCCCGGTGGCAGGGGTGAACACCGGGGAGCTGTTTTTT.

The rearrangement joins TRBV11-2 to TRBJ2-3, with TRBD2 matching over 7 bases. V shed 0 bases and J 4 bases; nucleotides not matched to a gene: 4. The CDR3 sequence is 15 residues long. The V gene's germline CDR1 is SGHAT and CDR2 FQNNGV. CDR3: CASSLELTSSDTQYF. The CDR3 DNA is TGTGCCAGCAGCTTAGAGTTGACTAGCTCAGATACGCAGTATTTT.

This clonotype was counted between two and nine times. The chain's CDR3 is CASSATGTDNYGYTF. CDR3 DNA: TGTGCCAGCAGCGCTACCGGGACAGACAACTATGGCTACACCTTC. The J gene is TRBJ1-2, the V gene TRBV9; 7 bases map to TRBD1. The V segment lost 3 bases and the J segment 2 bases; nucleotides outside the gene matches: 7. The CDR3 sequence is 15 residues long. Germline V gives CDR1 SGDLS, CDR2 YYNGEE.

In its sample, this clonotype was seen a few times. The V gene is TRBV4-1, the J gene TRBJ1-4; D ambiguous. The CDR3 has 13 amino acids. The V gene's germline CDR1 is MGHRA and CDR2 YSYEKL. V shed 0 bases and J shed 13 bases, with 12 bases lying between them. In nucleotides, the CDR3 is TGCGCCAGCAGCCAAGACTGGCCGGTCCTACTGTTTTTT. Translating it yields CASSQDWPVLLFF.

This clonotype turned up a few times. A junction boundary mismatches the germline segment, possibly from a read error. The rearrangement uses TRBV7-2 and TRBJ2-1; TRBD2 matches at 10 bases. The CDR3 is 15 residues long. Looked up from germline, CDR1 is SGHTA and CDR2 is FQGNSA. Here the CDR3 reads CASSLAGAFYNEQFF. In nucleotides, the CDR3 is TGTGCCAGCAGCCTAGCGGGAGCTTTTTACAATGAGCAGTTCTTC.

The table lists this clonotype with a few counts. The J gene is TRBJ2-2, the V gene TRBV20-1, with TRBD2 identical over 14 bases. The CDR3 has 20 amino acids. CDR1 is DFQATT, CDR2 SNEGSKA, per germline (reference sequence). Trimming cost V 4 bases and J 0 bases; bases outside gene matches: 13. The CDR3 sequence is CSAIPLRLAGGRTNTGELFF. The CDR3, as DNA: TGCAGTGCTATCCCCCTTCGACTAGCGGGGGGGAGAACGAACACCGGGGAGCTGTTTTTT.

This clonotype has just a few counts. The chain carries TRBV7-2 and TRBJ1-3; 8 positions match TRBD1. V lost 1 base, J lost 1 base, and 6 bases stayed unmatched. The CDR3 extends over 17 amino acids. The V gene's germline CDR1 is SGHTA and CDR2 FQGNSA. The DNA of the CDR3 is TGTGCCAGCAGCTTAGTTTCGACAGGGGCTTCTGGAAACACCATATATTTT. It translates to CASSLVSTGASGNTIYF.

This clonotype was observed at least ten times. The chain recombines TRBV6-1 with TRBJ2-7, with TRBD1 matching over 9 bases. Trimming removed 6 bases from V and 3 bases from J; junction bases left unmatched: 6. The CDR3 spans 14 residues. Germline loops: CDR1 MNHNS, CDR2 SASEGT. CDR3 amino acids: CASRSGQGDYEQYF. The CDR3 coding sequence is TGTGCCAGCAGGTCGGGACAGGGTGACTACGAGCAGTACTTC.

The genes are TRBV6-1 and TRBJ2-1, with a weak D call TRBD2 (5 bases). V lost 6 bases, J lost 4 bases, and 16 bases lay in between. This CDR3 has 15 amino acids. Looked up from germline, CDR1 is MNHNS and CDR2 is SASEGT. The CDR3 loop is CASRDGGGRYNEQFF. CDR3 nucleotide sequence: TGTGCCAGCAGGGATGGAGGAGGCAGATACAATGAGCAGTTCTTC.

This clonotype was detected a few times. The rearrangement joins TRBV5-1 to TRBJ1-1, with D hard to call. The V gene's germline CDR1 is SGHRS and CDR2 YFSETQ. The CDR3 length is 14 residues. The ends were cut back, 0 bases at V and 1 base at J, with 7 bases in the middle. The chain's CDR3 is CASSLERANTEAFF. Here the CDR3 DNA reads TGCGCCAGCAGCTTGGAAAGGGCGAACACTGAAGCTTTCTTT. The variable domain in full, with the rest retrieved from reference TRBV5-1 and TRBJ1-1, is KAGVTQTPRYLIKTRGQQVTLSCSPISGHRSVSWYQQTPGQGLQFLFEYFSETQRNKGNFPGRFSGRQFSNSRSEMNVSTLELGDSALYLCASSLERANTEAFFGQGTRLTVV.

This clonotype appeared once. The J gene is TRBJ2-3, the V gene TRBV11-2; D may be TRBD2 (6 bases). The germline V gene encodes CDR1 SGHAT and CDR2 FQNNGV. Trimming removed 4 bases at V and 4 bases at J, with 9 bases between. CDR3 length equals 13 residues. CDR3 protein: CASSYRRADTQYF. In DNA form, the CDR3 reads TGTGCCAGCAGCTATCGGAGGGCAGATACGCAGTATTTT.

There are a few counts of this clonotype. The genes are TRBV7-2 and TRBJ1-5; no definite D call. The V and J ends lost 1 base and 4 bases respectively, with 5 bases between them. Per germline, CDR1 SGHTA and CDR2 FQGNSA. The CDR3 has 13 residues. CDR3 sequence (DNA): TGTGCCAGCAGCTTAGTTTGGAATCAGCCCCAGCATTTT. Its protein product is CASSLVWNQPQHF.

The gene calls are TRBV12-3 or TRBV12-4 and TRBJ1-2, with a possible D match to TRBD1 (5 bases). The CDR3 covers 15 residues. V was cut by 3 bases and J by 7 bases, with 18 bases left in between. DNA for the CDR3: TGTGCCAGCAGTTTTGGGGACTCAAAGTGGTCTGGCTACACCTTC. Protein product: CASSFGDSKWSGYTF.

The V and J genes are TRBV6-1 and TRBJ1-4, with a weak D call TRBD1 (6 bases). Germline V gene data show CDR1 as MNHNS and CDR2 as SASEGT. Trimming removed 0 bases from V and 7 bases from J, with 9 bases in between. The CDR3 has 14 amino acids. As DNA, the CDR3 is TGTGCCAGCAGTGAAGCGCCAGGGGTTGAAAAACTGTTTTTT. Amino acid sequence: CASSEAPGVEKLFF.

This clonotype was seen a handful of times. This chain connects TRBV25-1 to TRBJ2-3; D is unresolved. The germline gives CDR1 MGHDK, CDR2 SYGVNS. V lost 0 bases to trimming and J lost 2 bases, with 6 bases between them. The CDR3 extends over 14 amino acids. In DNA, the CDR3 is TGTGCCAGCAGTGAATATAGGGACACAGATACGCAGTATTTT. It specifies CASSEYRDTDTQYF.

The V gene is TRBV5-1, the J gene TRBJ2-1; 10 positions agree with TRBD2. There are 14 residues in the CDR3. Germline values: CDR1 SGHRS, CDR2 YFSETQ. V dropped 2 bases and J dropped 10; count of bases not matched to a gene: 6. Here the CDR3 DNA reads TGCGCCAGCAGCTTAGGACTAGCGGCCCGAGAGCAGTTCTTC. Residues: CASSLGLAAREQFF.

The table lists this clonotype with a count of one. The rearrangement links TRBV13 to TRBJ2-1; TRBD1 aligns across 7 bases. The CDR3 length is 16 residues. The V gene end was trimmed by 6 bases and the J gene end by 0 bases; junction bases not matched to a gene: 8. Germline assignment: CDR1 PRHDT and CDR2 FYEKMQ (reference sequence). CDR3 sequence (DNA): TGTGCCAGCAGGGCCCGGACAGGTACCTCCTACAATGAGCAGTTCTTC. Translation: CASRARTGTSYNEQFF. Full variable domain (rest looked up from reference TRBV13 and TRBJ2-1): AAGVIQSPRHLIKEKRETATLKCYPIPRHDTVYWYQQGPGQDPQFLISFYEKMQSDKGSIPDRFSAQQFSDYHSELNMSSLELGDSALYFCASRARTGTSYNEQFFGPGTRLTVL.

The CDR3 nucleotides read TGCAGTGCCGCAGAGGGAAGGACAGATACGCAGTATTTT. Protein product: CSAAEGRTDTQYF. The chain employs TRBV20-1 and TRBJ2-3; TRBD2 might be the D (5 bases). The CDR3 contains 13 residues. The V end was cut by 6 bases, the J end by 3 bases, with 13 bases between. Germline V gives CDR1 DFQATT, CDR2 SNEGSKA (reference sequence).

Of note for this clonotype: A much more abundant neighbour one base away suggests this may be a read error. CDR3 sequence (DNA): TGTGCCAGCAGTTTTGGCTATCAGCCCCAGCATTTT. Amino acid sequence: CASSFGYQPQHF. This sequence joins TRBV12-3 or TRBV12-4 and TRBJ1-5; unclear D gene. The V end was cut by 3 bases, the J end by 5 bases, with 5 bases between. The CDR3 has 12 amino acids.

This sequence joins TRBV28 and TRBJ2-1; weak D call: TRBD1 (6 bases). CDR1 is MDHEN, CDR2 SYDVKM, per germline. There are 19 residues in the CDR3. The V gene lost 2 bases and the J gene lost 1 base, with 21 bases spanning the gap. CDR3 nucleotide sequence: TGTGCCAGCAGTTTACCTACACCCCGGGACATAATTTCCTACAATGAGCAGTTCTTC. The encoded protein is CASSLPTPRDIISYNEQFF.

This clonotype was counted between two and nine times. The V gene is TRBV5-8, the J gene TRBJ2-7, with D hard to call. Trimming stripped 0 bases from V and 3 bases from J, with 1 base between. The germline V gene encodes CDR1 SGHTS and CDR2 YDEGEE. CDR3 length: 11 residues. CDR3 residues: CASSLVYEQYV. The CDR3 DNA reads TGTGCCAGCAGCTTGGTCTACGAGCAGTACGTC.

This clonotype was detected a few times. The chain carries TRBV12-3 or TRBV12-4 and TRBJ1-1; D unclear. The CDR3 length is 16 residues. Trimming shortened V by 3 bases and J by 0 bases, and 14 bases separated the two germline ends. In DNA form, the CDR3 reads TGTGCCAGCAGTTTCCCCAGGAGCAGGATGAACACTGAAGCTTTCTTT. Translated: CASSFPRSRMNTEAFF.